Listed below are T cell receptor beta chains from one sample, sequenced in a study of shared clonotypes between healthy human individuals. Some clones are missing from TCRdb's copy, which holds only in-frame ones; the method was immunoSEQ multiplex PCR. The sample contains just over 2,000,000 clones, over 85% of which appear only once. Sequencing was carried out using naive CD8+ T cells sorted from blood. All receptors come from a man younger than 35 in good health. Each CDR3 is given with its conserved first and last residue. D genes are given only for firm matches. Not every row has a clone size; where given, it reads once, few, many or a size class.

J: TRBJ2-1; size: .; D: TRBD2; V: TRBV2; DNA: TGTGCCAGCAGTGATAGTCTAGCGGGAGGGCCCGGATACAATGAGCAGTTCTTC; CDR3: CASSDSLAGGPGYNEQFF
J: TRBJ2-4; size: .; D: .; V: TRBV10-3; DNA: TGTGCCATCTTTACTTTAGCCCACGCGAAATACCTAGCCAAAAACATTCAGTACTTC; CDR3: CAIFTLAHAKYLAKNIQYF
J: TRBJ2-7; size: .; D: TRBD1; V: TRBV11-1; DNA: TGTGCCAGCAGCTCCGGCGGCCAGGGGGCCGATCTCGGGCAGTACTTC; CDR3: CASSSGGQGADLGQYF
J: TRBJ2-2; size: .; D: .; V: TRBV2; DNA: TGTGCCAGCAGTGAACGGCTAGGGAGCACCGGGGAGCTGTTTTTT; CDR3: CASSERLGSTGELFF
J: TRBJ1-1; size: .; D: .; V: TRBV25-1; DNA: TGTGCCAGCAGTGAAGGCTGGGGCCTGAACACTGAAGCTTTCTTT; CDR3: CASSEGWGLNTEAFF
J: TRBJ2-7; size: .; D: .; V: TRBV6-6; DNA: TGTGCCAGCAGCCCCAGGGGATACGAGCAGTACTTC; CDR3: CASSPRGYEQYF
J: TRBJ2-5; size: .; D: .; V: TRBV5-1; DNA: TGCGCCAGCAGCTCCTTCGCCGGGAACCAAGAGACCCAGTACTTC; CDR3: CASSSFAGNQETQYF
J: TRBJ2-7; size: few; D: .; V: TRBV6-6; DNA: TGTGCCAGCAGTCCCCACCACTACGAGCAGTACTTC; CDR3: CASSPHHYEQYF
J: TRBJ1-1; size: .; D: .; V: TRBV9; DNA: TGTGTCAGCAGCCTAGTCGGGGAGCGGCCTTTTATGAACACTGAAGCTTTCTTT; CDR3: CVSSLVGERPFMNTEAFF
J: TRBJ1-2; size: .; D: .; V: TRBV6-6; DNA: TGTGCCAGCACCAACGGGGGTAACTATGGCTACACCTTC; CDR3: CASTNGGNYGYTF
J: TRBJ2-7; size: .; D: .; V: TRBV10-3; DNA: TGTGCCGTCCGACAAGGTAACCCCTACGAGCAGTACTTC; CDR3: CAVRQGNPYEQYF
J: TRBJ2-1; size: .; D: .; V: TRBV2; DNA: TGTGCCAGCAGCGGAGCAGCGGATGAGCAGTTCTTC; CDR3: CASSGAADEQFF
J: TRBJ1-4; size: .; D: TRBD1; V: TRBV7-9; DNA: TGTGCCAGCAGCTTAGCGCCGGACAGGGCACCTGAAAAACTGTTTTTT; CDR3: CASSLAPDRAPEKLFF
J: TRBJ2-2; size: few; D: TRBD1; V: TRBV28; DNA: TGTGCCAGCAGTCGGACAGGGGACACCGGGGAGCTGTTTTTT; CDR3: CASSRTGDTGELFF
J: TRBJ2-7; size: .; D: .; V: TRBV5-6; DNA: TGTGCCAGCAGCTTGGTAGCGAGCGCCTACGAGCAGTACTTC; CDR3: CASSLVASAYEQYF
J: TRBJ2-7; size: .; D: .; V: TRBV19; DNA: TGTGCCAGTAGTATAACGGAATACGAGCAGTACTTC; CDR3: CASSITEYEQYF
J: TRBJ2-5; size: .; D: .; V: TRBV7-2; DNA: TGTGCCAGCAGCTTAGTGGGCGGCCTTCAAGAGACCCAGTACTTC; CDR3: CASSLVGGLQETQYF
J: TRBJ2-2; size: .; D: TRBD1; V: TRBV11-2; DNA: TGTGCCAGCAGCTTAGGGACAGGGGGCGGGGAGCTGTTTTTT; CDR3: CASSLGTGGGELFF
J: TRBJ1-1; size: .; D: TRBD1; V: TRBV29-1; DNA: TGCAGCGTTGAAGATTGGGACAGGAACACTGAAGCTTTCTTT; CDR3: CSVEDWDRNTEAFF
J: TRBJ2-7; size: few; D: .; V: TRBV28; DNA: TGTGCCAGCAGTTTAGACGGGAGCTCCTACGAGCAGTACTTC; CDR3: CASSLDGSSYEQYF
J: TRBJ2-1; size: .; D: .; V: TRBV27; DNA: TGTGCCAGCAGTTTATCTGGGCAGAGTACCTACAATGAGCAGTTCTTC; CDR3: CASSLSGQSTYNEQFF
J: TRBJ2-5; size: once; D: .; V: TRBV7-9; DNA: TGTGCCAGCAGACCCCCCTCCTCCCAAGAGACCCAGTACTTC; CDR3: CASRPPSSQETQYF
J: TRBJ1-6; size: once; D: .; V: TRBV11-1; DNA: TGTGCCAGCAGGGCGGGCCGGGGAGGAAATTCACCCCTCCACTTT; CDR3: CASRAGRGGNSPLHF
J: TRBJ2-3; size: .; D: .; V: TRBV19; DNA: TGTGCCAGTAGTACGGGCAACACAGATACGCAGTATTTT; CDR3: CASSTGNTDTQYF
J: TRBJ1-2; size: .; D: .; V: TRBV12-1; DNA: TGTGCCAGCAGCTTTGGGCAGACGGGGGGCTACACCTTC; CDR3: CASSFGQTGGYTF
J: TRBJ2-2; size: .; D: .; V: TRBV28; DNA: TGTGCCAGCAGTAAGGGCCGCGGGACCGGGGAGCTGTTTTTT; CDR3: CASSKGRGTGELFF
J: TRBJ1-4; size: .; D: .; V: TRBV4-1; DNA: TGCGCCAGCAGCCCCAGGGTGGCTGAAAAACTGTTTTTT; CDR3: CASSPRVAEKLFF
J: TRBJ2-7; size: .; D: .; V: TRBV28; DNA: TGTGCCAGCAGTCGGGGGCAGAGCTCCTACGAGCAGTACTTC; CDR3: CASSRGQSSYEQYF
J: TRBJ1-6; size: .; D: .; V: TRBV4-1; DNA: TGCGCCAGCAGCCACCGACAGGCTCCCTATAATTCACCCCTCCACTTT; CDR3: CASSHRQAPYNSPLHF
J: TRBJ2-1; size: .; D: TRBD2; V: TRBV28; DNA: TGTGCCAGCAGTCCTTCACTAGCGGGGGGGGATTACAATGAGCAGTTCTTC; CDR3: CASSPSLAGGDYNEQFF
J: TRBJ1-1; size: .; D: TRBD1; V: TRBV7-9; DNA: TGTGCCAGCAGCCCAGGGGGCGGGGGGACTGAAGCTTTCTTT; CDR3: CASSPGGGGTEAFF
J: TRBJ1-1; size: .; D: TRBD1; V: TRBV7-2; DNA: TGTGCCAGCAGCTTGCAGGGGGCTTATACTGAAGCTTTCTTT; CDR3: CASSLQGAYTEAFF
J: TRBJ2-2; size: .; D: .; V: TRBV18; DNA: TGTGCCAGCTCACCACCGGTGAGGGTCACCGGGGAGCTGTTTTTT; CDR3: CASSPPVRVTGELFF
J: TRBJ2-7; size: .; D: .; V: TRBV7-9; DNA: TGTGCCAGCAGCTTAGGATCCTCGGGGGGCAAGGGAGAGCAGTACTTC; CDR3: CASSLGSSGGKGEQYF
J: TRBJ2-5; size: .; D: TRBD1; V: TRBV5-6; DNA: TGTGCCAGCAGCTTGGGACAGGGCTTGGAGACCCAGTACTTC; CDR3: CASSLGQGLETQYF
J: TRBJ2-7; size: once; D: TRBD2; V: TRBV6-1; DNA: TGTGCCACCTCAGGGGCTAGCGGGAGAGTCGACGAGCAGTACTTC; CDR3: CATSGASGRVDEQYF
J: TRBJ2-7; size: .; D: .; V: TRBV7-9; DNA: TGTGCCAGCAGACGTACCGGGGCCGAAAAAAGCTCCTACGAGCAGTACTTC; CDR3: CASRRTGAEKSSYEQYF
J: TRBJ2-7; size: .; D: .; V: TRBV28; DNA: TGTGCCAGCAGTTTGCGGGGACATACCTACGAGCAGTACTTC; CDR3: CASSLRGHTYEQYF
J: TRBJ2-5; size: .; D: .; V: TRBV5-1; DNA: TGCGCCAGCAGCCTCAGGGGAATAGAGGAGACCCAGTACTTC; CDR3: CASSLRGIEETQYF
J: TRBJ2-2; size: .; D: TRBD1; V: TRBV28; DNA: TGTGCCAGCAGTAAAGGGGGCGCGAACACCGGGGAGCTGTTTTTT; CDR3: CASSKGGANTGELFF
J: TRBJ2-5; size: once; D: .; V: TRBV9; DNA: TGTGCCAGCAGCGGGACGGGGGGCGCCGAGACCCAGTACTTC; CDR3: CASSGTGGAETQYF
J: TRBJ2-7; size: .; D: .; V: TRBV4-3; DNA: TGCGCCAGCAGCCAAAGCGGACGGTCTTCCTACGAGCAGTACTTC; CDR3: CASSQSGRSSYEQYF
J: TRBJ2-5; size: .; D: .; V: TRBV27; DNA: TGTGCCAGCAGTCCCTCCCTGCTCCAAGAGACCCAGTACTTC; CDR3: CASSPSLLQETQYF
J: TRBJ2-7; size: .; D: TRBD2; V: TRBV27; DNA: TGTGCCAGCAGTCCAGGCGGGGGGCCTTACGAGCAGTACTTC; CDR3: CASSPGGGPYEQYF
J: TRBJ1-4; size: .; D: .; V: TRBV25-1; DNA: TGTGCCAGCAGTTGGGGTTCAACTAATGAAAAACTGTTTTTT; CDR3: CASSWGSTNEKLFF
J: TRBJ2-1; size: .; D: TRBD2; V: TRBV4-1; DNA: TGCGCCAGCAGCCAAGACGAATTAGCGGGGGGGCGCGAGCAGTTCTTC; CDR3: CASSQDELAGGREQFF
J: TRBJ2-2; size: .; D: .; V: TRBV6-5; DNA: TGTGCCAGCAGTTCCCGGACGGTTACGAACACCGGGGAGCTGTTTTTT; CDR3: CASSSRTVTNTGELFF
J: TRBJ2-2; size: .; D: .; V: TRBV19; DNA: TGTGCCAGTAGTACGCCCGACCATGGCGGCACCGGGGAGCTGTTTTTT; CDR3: CASSTPDHGGTGELFF
J: TRBJ2-1; size: once; D: .; V: TRBV25-1; DNA: TGTGCCAGCAGTGGGGCGAAAGAGCAGTTCTTC; CDR3: CASSGAKEQFF
J: TRBJ2-1; size: .; D: .; V: TRBV7-9; DNA: TGTGCCAGCAGCTTAGCCCCAGACCCTACGAGGAATGAGCAGTTCTTC; CDR3: CASSLAPDPTRNEQFF
J: TRBJ2-7; size: .; D: TRBD1; V: TRBV7-2; DNA: TGTGCCAGCAGCCGGTTAGGGGGACAGGGATACGAGCAGTACTTC; CDR3: CASSRLGGQGYEQYF
J: TRBJ2-7; size: few; D: .; V: TRBV28; DNA: TGTGCCAGCAGTTTTAGGGACGAGCAGTACTTC; CDR3: CASSFRDEQYF
J: TRBJ2-7; size: .; D: .; V: TRBV11-2; DNA: TGTGCCAGCAGCTTAGCAGCCGGGCCCTACGAGCAGTACTTC; CDR3: CASSLAAGPYEQYF
J: TRBJ2-6; size: .; D: TRBD2; V: TRBV19; DNA: TGTGCCACCAGGCTAGCGGGGTTCTCTGGGGCCAACGTCCTGACTTTC; CDR3: CATRLAGFSGANVLTF
J: TRBJ1-1; size: once; D: .; V: TRBV19; DNA: TGTGCCAGTAGTATAGGGAGGAGTGAAGCTTTCTTT; CDR3: CASSIGRSEAFF